Each of the 27 T cell receptor beta chains below was sequenced from the same sample in a study of T cell responses to AZD1222 COVID-19 vaccine. The assay was immunoSEQ multiplex PCR, and TCRdb's table has in-frame clones only and misses some. The sample records approximately 74,000 clones, roughly 80% being singletons. The material sequenced was peripheral blood, taken on day 0 of AZD1222 vaccination. All receptors come from an adult in good health.

This clone was detected only a few times. The chain employs TRBV2 and TRBJ2-2, with no clear D. The V gene lost 6 bases and the J gene lost 2 bases, with 7 bases spanning the gap. Germline V gene data show CDR1 as SNHLY and CDR2 as FYNNEI. The CDR3 totals 13 residues. CDR3 nucleotide sequence: TGTGCCAGCAGCTGGTTAAACACCGGGGAGCTGTTTTTT. Translating gives CASSWLNTGELFF.

The chain has TRBV5-1 and TRBJ2-5; TRBD2 matches 7 bases. This CDR3 has 14 amino acids. The germline V gene encodes CDR1 SGHRS and CDR2 YFSETQ. The V segment lost 4 bases and the J segment 1 base; nucleotides outside the gene matches: 4. The CDR3 coding sequence is TGCGCCAGCAGCCCTGCTAGCGGCCAAGAGACCCAGTACTTC. Translation gives CASSPASGQETQYF. Drawing the rest from reference TRBV5-1 and TRBJ2-5, the complete variable domain is KAGVTQTPRYLIKTRGQQVTLSCSPISGHRSVSWYQQTPGQGLQFLFEYFSETQRNKGNFPGRFSGRQFSNSRSEMNVSTLELGDSALYLCASSPASGQETQYFGPGTRLLVL.

This sequence joins TRBV28 and TRBJ1-3; a weak D match, TRBD1 (5 bases). The CDR3 is made up of 12 amino acids. Looked up from germline, CDR1 is MDHEN and CDR2 is SYDVKM. V was clipped by 8 bases and J by 8 bases, with 13 bases between them. The CDR3 loop reads CASFGGPDTIYF. The CDR3, as DNA: TGTGCCAGCTTTGGGGGTCCGGACACCATATATTTT. The entire variable domain, with the rest obtained from reference TRBV28 and TRBJ1-3, is as follows: DVKVTQSSRYLVKRTGEKVFLECVQDMDHENMFWYRQDPGLGLRLIYFSYDVKMKEKGDIPEGYSVSREKKERFSLILESASTNQTSMYLCASFGGPDTIYFGEGSWLTVV.

This rearrangement joins TRBV5-4 to TRBJ2-3; D is possibly TRBD1 or TRBD2 (5 bases each). The V gene's germline CDR1 is SGHNT and CDR2 YYREEE (reference sequence). V was clipped by 2 bases and J by 2 bases, with 12 bases between them. The CDR3 length is 15 residues. Here the CDR3 reads CASSFPGANTDTQYF. CDR3 DNA sequence: TGTGCCAGCAGCTTTCCCGGGGCCAACACAGATACGCAGTATTTT.

The rearrangement joins TRBV23-1 to TRBJ2-7, with D possibly TRBD2 on 6 matching bases. TRBV23-1 is noted as an ORF with a role that remains uncertain. The CDR3 has 12 residues. V was pared by 5 bases and J by 7 bases, with 12 bases between. The CDR3 coding sequence is TGCGCCAGCAGTTCGCGCGGAGGGGAGCAGTACTTC. The encoded protein is CASSSRGGEQYF.

The chain uses TRBV2 and TRBJ2-3; weak D call: TRBD2 (5 bases). The V gene lost 7 bases and the J gene lost 5 bases, with 13 bases spanning the gap. Germline V gene sequence: CDR1 SNHLY, CDR2 FYNNEI. The CDR3 contains 13 residues. As DNA, the CDR3 is TGTGCCAGCAAAGGGTCGGGGATAGATACGCAGTATTTT. It is translated as CASKGSGIDTQYF.

This clone appeared once. V usage is TRBV4-3 and J usage is TRBJ2-4; D perhaps matches TRBD1 (6 bases). Germline assignment: CDR1 LGHNA and CDR2 YSLEER. V lost 1 base and J lost 0, with 13 bases in between. The CDR3 extends over 17 amino acids. CDR3 in amino acids: CASSQGVPGVAKNIQYF. The CDR3 region has the DNA TGCGCCAGCAGCCAAGGAGTCCCAGGGGTAGCCAAAAACATTCAGTACTTC.

This chain connects TRBV7-9 to TRBJ2-1; 12 bases map to TRBD2. Germline V gene sequence: CDR1 SEHNR, CDR2 FQNEAQ (reference sequence). The CDR3 is 15 amino acids. V was pared by 4 bases and J by 8 bases, with 6 bases of the junction left unmatched. The CDR3 spells CASSSSGGALYEQFF. The CDR3 DNA reads TGTGCCAGCAGCTCTAGCGGGGGGGCCTTGTATGAGCAGTTCTTC.

The chain combines TRBV11-2 with TRBJ2-1, with 10 positions matching TRBD1. V lost 2 bases to trimming and J lost 8 bases; unmatched junction nucleotides: 6. CDR1 is SGHAT, CDR2 FQNNGV, per germline. The CDR3 contains 15 residues. CDR3 in amino acids: CASSLLGQGHDEQFF. In DNA form, the CDR3 reads TGTGCCAGCAGCTTATTGGGACAGGGGCACGATGAGCAGTTCTTC.

The rearrangement links TRBV5-1 to TRBJ1-1; 9 nucleotides line up with TRBD1. Per the germline V gene, CDR1 is SGHRS and CDR2 is YFSETQ. CDR3 length equals 13 residues. V was clipped by 3 bases and J by 8 bases; unmatched bases: 5. The chain's CDR3 is CASSSTGGVEAFF. CDR3 sequence (DNA): TGCGCCAGCAGCTCGACAGGGGGGGTGGAAGCTTTCTTT.

J is TRBJ1-3 and V is TRBV10-2; D is unclear. The CDR3 covers 13 residues. Trimming shortened V by 3 bases and J by 2 bases, and 5 bases separated the two germline ends. Germline V gene lookup returns CDR1 WSHSY and CDR2 SAAADI. For the CDR3, the DNA is TGCGCCAGCAGTGACCCCGCTGGAAACACCATATATTTT. This sequence encodes CASSDPAGNTIYF.

J is TRBJ1-2 and V is TRBV29-1; 7 bases line up with TRBD1. The CDR3 consists of 13 residues. Trimming cost V 7 bases and J 2 bases; bases outside gene matches: 7. CDR1 and CDR2 from the germline V gene are SQVTM and ANQGSEA. CDR3 amino acids: CSDLGQANYGYTF. DNA of the CDR3: TGCAGCGACCTCGGACAGGCGAACTATGGCTACACCTTC.

The chain couples TRBV6-5 to TRBJ1-2, with D uncertain. V was pared by 0 bases and J by 7 bases, with 15 bases between. The CDR3 is 15 residues long. From germline, CDR1 is MNHEY and CDR2 SVGAGI. CDR3 loop: CASSYSAPQRGGYTF. The CDR3, as DNA: TGTGCCAGCAGTTACTCGGCACCCCAGCGGGGTGGCTACACCTTC.

This clone has more than one count but fewer than ten. The chain combines TRBV5-1 with TRBJ1-3, with D unresolved. Germline V gene lookup returns CDR1 SGHRS and CDR2 YFSETQ. V was cut by 4 bases and J by 4 bases, with 15 bases left in between. The CDR3 consists of 15 residues. The CDR3 nucleotides read TGCGCCAGCAGCCCGGACGGAACCGTGGGAAACACCATATATTTT. This codes for CASSPDGTVGNTIYF.

This CDR3 reads CSVEGMGGYTF. The DNA for the CDR3 is TGCAGCGTTGAAGGGATGGGAGGCTACACCTTC. The V call is TRBV29-1, the J call TRBJ1-2, with unresolved D. The germline CDR1 and CDR2 sequences are SQVTM and ANQGSEA. This CDR3 has 11 amino acids. Trimming removed 1 base from V and 8 bases from J, with 8 bases in between.

V gene TRBV2 combines with J gene TRBJ2-5; D may match TRBD1 or TRBD2 (5 bases each). The CDR3 extends over 13 amino acids. V was shortened by 3 bases and J by 2 bases, with 7 bases between the two germline ends. Looked up from germline, CDR1 is SNHLY and CDR2 is FYNNEI. This CDR3 is CASSDEGQETQYF. DNA for the CDR3: TGTGCCAGCAGTGATGAGGGGCAAGAGACCCAGTACTTC.

CDR3: CASSSRMTGGPPDTQYF. DNA of the CDR3: TGTGCCAGCAGCTCCCGTATGACGGGGGGGCCCCCAGATACGCAGTATTTT. The chain is built from TRBV7-6 and TRBJ2-3; 8 positions agree with TRBD2. V lost 4 bases, J lost 4 bases, and 13 bases stayed unmatched. The CDR3 runs 17 residues. Germline V gene lookup returns CDR1 SGHVS and CDR2 FNYEAQ.

The J gene is TRBJ1-6, the V gene TRBV10-3; unclear D gene. The V end lost 0 bases, the J end lost 10 bases, and 13 bases lay between the germline ends. The CDR3 totals 15 residues. Germline V gene data show CDR1 as ENHRY and CDR2 as SYGVKD. CDR3 in amino acids: CAISESWAGESPLHF. The CDR3 nucleotides read TGTGCCATCAGTGAGTCTTGGGCAGGTGAATCACCCCTCCACTTT.

About this clone: In the same sample, other DNA sequences code for this CDR3. The chain recombines TRBV5-1 with TRBJ1-1, with D hard to call. V was shortened by 0 bases and J by 3 bases, with 9 bases between the two germline ends. The V gene's germline CDR1 is SGHRS and CDR2 YFSETQ. This CDR3 spans 14 amino acids. CDR3 nucleotides: TGCGCCAGCAGCTTGGCTGGCGGGTACACTGAAGCTTTCTTT. Amino acids: CASSLAGGYTEAFF.

Only a few counts were recorded for this clone. V and J are TRBV6-1 and TRBJ1-4; D remains ambiguous. V lost 1 base and J 0 bases, leaving 9 bases between the germline ends. Germline CDR1 reads MNHNS; CDR2 reads SASEGT. CDR3 length equals 16 residues. As DNA, the CDR3 is TGTGCCAGCAGTGAAGTACGGTACACAACTAATGAAAAACTGTTTTTT. Amino acids: CASSEVRYTTNEKLFF.

The V and J genes are TRBV19 and TRBJ1-1; maybe TRBD1 (6 bases). CDR3 length: 15 amino acids. Germline-derived CDR1 and CDR2 are LNHDA and SQIVND (reference sequence). The V and J ends lost 3 bases and 4 bases respectively, with 15 bases between them. The CDR3 nucleotides are TGTGCCAGTAGTATCTTTTCAGTAGGGGGCACTGAAGCTTTCTTT. Translation gives CASSIFSVGGTEAFF.

V usage is TRBV2 and J usage is TRBJ2-1, with D unclear. Trimming stripped 4 bases from V and 3 bases from J, with 7 bases between. Germline CDR1 and CDR2: SNHLY and FYNNEI. This CDR3 has 13 residues. The CDR3 bases are TGTGCCAGCAGTGGACACAACTACAATGAGCAGTTCTTC. Residues: CASSGHNYNEQFF.

V usage is TRBV19 and J usage is TRBJ1-6; no reliable D call. The CDR3 extends over 17 amino acids. Germline lookup yields CDR1 LNHDA and CDR2 SQIVND (reference sequence). Trimming removed 0 bases from V and 8 bases from J, with 17 bases in between. The CDR3: CASSIDLGLAGDSPLHF. The DNA for the CDR3 is TGTGCCAGTAGTATAGATCTAGGTTTAGCAGGTGATTCACCCCTCCACTTT.

The chain joins TRBV6-1 to TRBJ2-3; 15 bases fit TRBD2. Germline CDR1 and CDR2: MNHNS and SASEGT. CDR3 length: 19 residues. Losses at the gene ends were 4 bases for V and 0 bases for J; bases not matched to a gene: 8. CDR3 in DNA: TGTGCCAGCAGTGGACCCGGGACTAGCGGGGGGTATAGCACAGATACGCAGTATTTT. This translates into CASSGPGTSGGYSTDTQYF.

The genes are TRBV4-3 and TRBJ2-7; 10 bases agree with TRBD2. Looked up from germline, CDR1 is LGHNA and CDR2 is YSLEER. The V segment lost 4 bases and the J segment 4 bases; nucleotides outside the gene matches: 1. The CDR3 extends over 13 amino acids. The CDR3 loop is CASSRAGGYEQYF. The CDR3 region has the DNA TGCGCCAGCAGCCGAGCGGGAGGGTACGAGCAGTACTTC.

The table lists this clone with a few counts. The J gene is TRBJ2-7, the V gene TRBV6-5; no clear D gene. V gave up 7 bases and J gave up 5 bases, with 15 bases separating them. Looked up from germline, CDR1 is MNHEY and CDR2 is SVGAGI. There are 13 residues in the CDR3. Written as DNA, the CDR3 is TGTGCCAGCAAAAAGGGTCTATTCAACGAGCAGTACTTC. Translation: CASKKGLFNEQYF.

V usage is TRBV2 and J usage is TRBJ2-1; 8 nucleotides agree with TRBD2. CDR3 length: 15 amino acids. Germline V gene data show CDR1 as SNHLY and CDR2 as FYNNEI. J gave up 5 bases and V 9 bases, and 12 bases lay outside the gene matches. CDR3 sequence reads: CASTLIGGANNEQFF. The DNA for the CDR3 is TGTGCCAGTACCCTCATCGGGGGGGCCAACAATGAGCAGTTCTTC.